The 25 T cell receptor beta chains in this list originate from one sample, sequenced in a study of OX40 agonist ivuxolimab in advanced cancers. Data came from immunoSEQ multiplex PCR; TCRdb stores just in-frame clones and leaves some out. The sample yields 84,000 or so clones, around 94% seen once. Sequenced material: CD4+ or CD8+ T cells sorted from blood, taken in a trial of the OX40 agonist ivuxolimab. Receptor source: an adult with an advanced solid tumor such as melanoma, head and neck, liver or kidney cancer.

The rearrangement joins TRBV14 to TRBJ2-1; TRBD1 agrees at 8 bases. CDR1 and CDR2 from the germline V gene are SGHDN and FVKESK. This CDR3 comprises 16 residues. Trimming took 4 bases from V and 1 from J; bases not matched to a gene: 6. In nucleotides, the CDR3 is TGTGCCAGCAGCCCCCGACAGGGGAGGTCCTACAATGAGCAGTTCTTC. This sequence encodes CASSPRQGRSYNEQFF. The full variable domain, with the rest looked up from reference TRBV14 and TRBJ2-1, is EAGVTQFPSHSVIEKGQTVTLRCDPISGHDNLYWYRRVMGKEIKFLLHFVKESKQDESGMPNNRFLAERTGGTYSTLKVQPAELEDSGVYFCASSPRQGRSYNEQFFGPGTRLTVL.

The chain links TRBV7-2 to TRBJ2-5; D possibly uses TRBD1 or TRBD2 (5 bases each). Germline values: CDR1 SGHTA, CDR2 FQGNSA. The CDR3 is 16 amino acids. With 5 bases removed from V and 6 bases from J, the gap between germline ends came to 22 bases. The CDR3 protein is CASSPGVAGSGQTQYF. As DNA, the CDR3 is TGTGCCAGCAGCCCCGGGGTAGCAGGGTCTGGGCAGACCCAGTACTTC. The complete variable domain, with remaining parts taken from reference TRBV7-2 and TRBJ2-5, reads GAGVSQSPSNKVTEKGKDVELRCDPISGHTALYWYRQSLGQGLEFLIYFQGNSAPDKSGLPSDRFSAERTGGSVSTLTIQRTQQEDSAVYLCASSPGVAGSGQTQYFGPGTRLLVL.

Only one count was recorded for this clone. This sequence joins TRBV6-5 and TRBJ1-2, with 8 nucleotides matching TRBD1. With V trimmed by 6 bases and J by 8 bases, 8 bases remained unmatched. The CDR3 runs 13 residues. Germline loops: CDR1 MNHEY, CDR2 SVGAGI. The CDR3 bases are TGTGCCAGCAGCAGCGGGACAGGCGGAGGCTACACCTTC. It translates to CASSSGTGGGYTF.

The rearrangement uses TRBV30 and TRBJ2-1; 7 nucleotides line up with TRBD2. The CDR3 loop spans 15 amino acids. V shed 3 bases and J 0 bases; nucleotides not matched to a gene: 5. Per the germline V gene, CDR1 is GTSNPN and CDR2 is SVGIG (reference sequence). CDR3 DNA: TGTGCCTGGAGCACGGGGGGTAGCTCCTACAATGAGCAGTTCTTC. This translates into CAWSTGGSSYNEQFF.

The chain uses TRBV9 and TRBJ2-1; 9 bases map to TRBD2. The ends lost 0 bases at V and 6 bases at J; junction bases unmatched: 13. The length of the CDR3 is 18 residues. Germline V gene lookup returns CDR1 SGDLS and CDR2 YYNGEE. The CDR3 nucleotides read TGTGCCAGCAGCGTAGGCGGTAGCGGGAGTTTGGAGTCCAATGAGCAGTTCTTC. This encodes CASSVGGSGSLESNEQFF.

This clone was seen once. The CDR3 coding sequence is TGCAGCGCCTCCGGGACAGGGTTGGACGAGCAGTACTTC. Translated: CSASGTGLDEQYF. This rearrangement joins TRBV29-1 to TRBJ2-7; 9 bases match TRBD1. The germline V gene has CDR1 SQVTM and CDR2 ANQGSEA. The CDR3 is 13 amino acids. The junction had 9 bases not matched to a gene; V was cut back by 7 bases and J by 5 bases.

The chain recombines TRBV6-1 with TRBJ1-5; a possible D gene is TRBD1 (5 bases). Deletions cut 6 bases from V and 0 bases from J, with 12 bases between. The V gene's germline CDR1 is MNHNS and CDR2 SASEGT. The CDR3 has 15 amino acids. CDR3 nucleotides: TGTGCCAGCAGACCTAGGGGTTATAGCAATCAGCCCCAGCATTTT. Translation gives CASRPRGYSNQPQHF.

In this sample, this clone turned up a few times. The J gene is TRBJ1-1, the V gene TRBV20-1; D is unresolved. Trimming shortened V by 4 bases and J by 0 bases, and 3 bases separated the two germline ends. The germline V gene has CDR1 DFQATT and CDR2 SNEGSKA (reference sequence). CDR3 length: 11 residues. Here the CDR3 reads CSATMNTEAFF. The DNA for the CDR3 is TGCAGTGCTACTATGAACACTGAAGCTTTCTTT.

This chain uses TRBV5-5 with TRBJ1-2, with D tentatively TRBD1 (6 bases). V dropped 2 bases and J dropped 7 bases, with 15 bases sitting between them. CDR1 is SGHKS and CDR2 is YYEKEE in the germline V gene (reference sequence). The CDR3 is 14 amino acids. As DNA, the CDR3 is TGTGCCAGCAGCTTTGGGTTACAGGGTGGTGGCTACACCTTC. Protein: CASSFGLQGGGYTF.

The V call is TRBV7-9, the J call TRBJ1-6; D gene unclear. V was clipped by 1 base and J by 10 bases, with 5 bases between them. The CDR3 is 12 amino acids. CDR1 and CDR2 (germline): SEHNR, FQNEAQ (reference sequence). CDR3 in amino acids: CASSLGGSPLHF. CDR3 coding DNA: TGTGCCAGCAGCTTAGGCGGATCACCCCTCCACTTT.

In this sample, this clone turned up a few times. The chain joins TRBV15 to TRBJ1-1; weak D call: TRBD1 (5 bases). V dropped 3 bases and J dropped 4 bases, with 9 bases sitting between them. Germline CDR1 LNHNV, CDR2 YYDKDF (reference sequence). CDR3 size: 13 residues. CDR3 nucleotides: TGTGCCACCAGCAGGGGGGGGTCCACTGAAGCTTTCTTT. It codes for CATSRGGSTEAFF.

The V and J genes are TRBV19 and TRBJ1-5, with D tentatively TRBD1 (5 bases). V lost 2 bases and J lost 5, with 22 bases in between. CDR3 length: 18 amino acids. Germline CDR1 and CDR2: LNHDA and SQIVND (reference sequence). The CDR3 loop reads CASSIRLKGRVKDQPQHF. The CDR3 region has the DNA TGTGCCAGTAGTATAAGGTTGAAGGGCAGGGTAAAGGATCAGCCCCAGCATTTT. Combining the CDR3 with reference TRBV19 and TRBJ1-5 gives the whole variable domain DGGITQSPKYLFRKEGQNVTLSCEQNLNHDAMYWYRQDPGQGLRLIYYSQIVNDFQKGDIAEGYSVSREKKESFPLTVTSAQKNPTAFYLCASSIRLKGRVKDQPQHFGDGTRLSIL.

The chain uses TRBV11-2 and TRBJ2-3; D may be TRBD1 or TRBD2 (5 bases each). Trimming cost V 6 bases and J 2 bases, with 18 bases left between them. This CDR3 has 16 amino acids. The V gene's germline CDR1 is SGHAT and CDR2 FQNNGV. CDR3 coding DNA: TGTGCCAGCAGTCTAGAGGGGCAGGGACCCACAGATACGCAGTATTTT. This gives the protein CASSLEGQGPTDTQYF.

This clone occurred once. V gene TRBV6-1 combines with J gene TRBJ2-7, with D hard to call. The germline CDR1 and CDR2 sequences are MNHNS and SASEGT. The length of the CDR3 is 14 residues. V was shortened by 3 bases and J by 3 bases, with 12 bases between the two germline ends. The CDR3 sequence is CASSDSTWGYEQYF. The CDR3 region has the DNA TGTGCCAGCAGTGACTCCACTTGGGGCTACGAGCAGTACTTC.

The J gene is TRBJ2-7, the V gene TRBV9; D not resolved. The V and J ends lost 0 bases and 2 bases respectively, with 9 bases between them. The CDR3 sequence is 14 residues long. Germline loops: CDR1 SGDLS, CDR2 YYNGEE. CDR3 protein: CASSVDPTPYEQYF. CDR3 sequence (DNA): TGTGCCAGCAGCGTAGATCCTACCCCCTACGAGCAGTACTTC.

J is TRBJ2-3 and V is TRBV5-6, with 14 bases matching TRBD2. Trimming at V came to 4 bases and at J to 4 bases, leaving 8 bases not matched to a gene. CDR3 length equals 17 residues. Germline CDR1 and CDR2: SGHDT and YYEEEE. Here the CDR3 reads CASSTWTSGRLADTQYF. CDR3 bases: TGTGCCAGCAGCACCTGGACTAGCGGGAGGCTGGCAGATACGCAGTATTTT.

The rearrangement joins TRBV5-1 to TRBJ2-5; 15 bases are a match to TRBD2. Germline V CDR1 and CDR2: SGHRS, YFSETQ. With V trimmed by 3 bases and J by 5 bases, 11 bases remained unmatched. This CDR3 is 18 amino acids long. Here the CDR3 DNA reads TGCGCCAGCAGCTACGGACTAGCGGGAGGGCCGGATTGGGAGACCCAGTACTTC. It specifies CASSYGLAGGPDWETQYF.

DNA for the CDR3: TGTGCCAGCACCGAAGGGGACTGGGCGGGCACAGATACGCAGTATTTT. This translates into CASTEGDWAGTDTQYF. The rearrangement joins TRBV28 to TRBJ2-3, with D maybe TRBD2 (6 bases). There are 16 residues in the CDR3. Germline V gives CDR1 MDHEN, CDR2 SYDVKM. V shed 7 bases and J shed 1 base, with 18 bases lying between them.

The chain carries TRBV7-9 and TRBJ1-4, with D unresolved. With 7 bases removed from V and 3 bases from J, the gap between germline ends came to 9 bases. Germline CDR1 SEHNR, CDR2 FQNEAQ (reference sequence). This CDR3 contains 13 residues. CDR3 sequence reads: CASTANSNEKLFF. CDR3 sequence (DNA): TGTGCCAGCACGGCCAATTCTAATGAAAAACTGTTTTTT.

The genes are TRBV9 and TRBJ1-3; a possible D gene is TRBD1 (5 bases). The CDR3 is 16 amino acids. Per germline, CDR1 SGDLS and CDR2 YYNGEE. The germline V and J ends were trimmed by 3 bases and 2 bases, with 15 bases remaining between them. Here the CDR3 reads CASSAGGEGAGNTIYF. The CDR3 coding sequence is TGTGCCAGCAGCGCTGGGGGGGAAGGAGCTGGAAACACCATATATTTT. The entire variable domain, with the rest obtained from reference TRBV9 and TRBJ1-3, is as follows: DSGVTQTPKHLITATGQRVTLRCSPRSGDLSVYWYQQSLDQGLQFLIQYYNGEERAKGNILERFSAQQFPDLHSELNLSSLELGDSALYFCASSAGGEGAGNTIYFGEGSWLTVV.

The chain joins TRBV27 to TRBJ2-3; 9 bases align to TRBD1. J lost 4 bases, V lost 7 bases, and 9 bases had no gene match. Germline V lookup: CDR1 MNHEY, CDR2 SMNVEV (reference sequence). The CDR3 runs to 15 residues. Written as DNA, the CDR3 is TGTGCCAGCACCCTCCGACAGGGGGTCCCAGATACGCAGTATTTT. This gives the protein CASTLRQGVPDTQYF.

The chain couples TRBV10-3 to TRBJ2-7; 8 nucleotides agree with TRBD2. Germline V gene lookup returns CDR1 ENHRY and CDR2 SYGVKD. This CDR3 has 15 amino acids. Trimming at V came to 0 bases and at J to 3 bases, leaving 4 bases not matched to a gene. CDR3 in DNA: TGTGCCATCAGTGAGTCGGGTAGCGGGATCTACGAGCAGTACTTC. Protein: CAISESGSGIYEQYF.

The chain is built from TRBV7-2 and TRBJ1-3, with D perhaps TRBD1 (5 bases). In germline, CDR1 is SGHTA, CDR2 FQGNSA. This CDR3 spans 16 amino acids. The V end was cut by 1 base, the J end by 4 bases, with 14 bases between. The CDR3 region has the DNA TGTGCCAGCAGCTTAGGAGTCGGGGGTGGCGGAAACACCATATATTTT. Its translation is CASSLGVGGGGNTIYF. Full variable domain (missing parts from reference TRBV7-2 and TRBJ1-3): GAGVSQSPSNKVTEKGKDVELRCDPISGHTALYWYRQSLGQGLEFLIYFQGNSAPDKSGLPSDRFSAERTGGSVSTLTIQRTQQEDSAVYLCASSLGVGGGGNTIYFGEGSWLTVV.

Here the CDR3 reads CASSPGGGEKLFF. CDR3 nucleotides: TGTGCCAGCAGCCCAGGGGGAGGGGAAAAACTGTTTTTT. This rearrangement joins TRBV9 to TRBJ1-4, with 7 bases lining up with TRBD1. V shed 4 bases and J 8 bases; nucleotides not matched to a gene: 5. Germline CDR1 and CDR2: SGDLS and YYNGEE. The CDR3 sequence is 13 residues long.

This CDR3 reads CASSPPGRAGGIPSTDTQYF. The CDR3 DNA follows: TGTGCCAGCAGTCCCCCCGGGAGAGCGGGAGGCATACCTAGCACAGATACGCAGTATTTT. This sequence joins TRBV28 and TRBJ2-3; 9 bases fit TRBD2. The CDR3 is 20 amino acids. The ends lost 5 bases at V and 0 bases at J; junction bases unmatched: 18. The germline gives CDR1 MDHEN, CDR2 SYDVKM.